The next 21 T cell receptor beta chains were all read from a single sample in a study of blood T cell repertoires in COVID-19. Sequenced by immunoSEQ multiplex PCR; TCRdb stores in-frame clones only, minus some. The sample lists roughly 250,000 clones, around 82% occurring once. The sequencing input was peripheral blood. Receptors originate from a woman aged 80 or older with active or convalescent COVID-19.

This chain joins TRBV3-1 (or the pseudogene TRBV3-2) and TRBJ1-2; no definite D call. This CDR3 contains 13 residues. Germline V gene data show CDR1 as LGHDT and CDR2 as YNNKEL (reference sequence). V lost 1 base to trimming and J lost 8 bases, with 11 bases between them. The CDR3 protein is CASSQVIRGGYTF. The DNA for the CDR3 is TGTGCCAGCAGCCAAGTTATCCGGGGAGGCTACACCTTC.

The CDR3 coding sequence is TGTGCCAGCAGTCCCCGTTGGGGCAGGGGAAGATATGGCTACACCTTC. It codes for CASSPRWGRGRYGYTF. This chain links TRBV28 with TRBJ1-2, with D possibly matching TRBD1 (6 bases). Germline assignment: CDR1 MDHEN and CDR2 SYDVKM. Trimming took off 5 bases at V and 5 bases at J, with 21 bases between the two ends. CDR3 length: 16 amino acids.

The chain combines TRBV29-1 with TRBJ2-1; D might be TRBD1 (5 bases). This CDR3 has 16 residues. Germline loops: CDR1 SQVTM, CDR2 ANQGSEA. The V end lost 1 base, the J end lost 3 bases, and 16 bases lay between the germline ends. The CDR3 here is CSVEVAPQVHYNEQFF. The CDR3 DNA reads as TGCAGCGTTGAAGTGGCGCCACAGGTCCACTACAATGAGCAGTTCTTC.

This clone occurred a few times. The rearrangement joins TRBV27 to TRBJ1-5; no reliable D call. Trimming pared 0 bases from V and 0 bases from J, leaving 9 bases between. From germline, CDR1 is MNHEY and CDR2 SMNVEV (reference sequence). This CDR3 spans 16 amino acids. CDR3 sequence: CASSLSGSFSNQPQHF. CDR3 coding DNA: TGTGCCAGCAGTTTATCGGGCAGCTTTAGCAATCAGCCCCAGCATTTT.

The genes are TRBV27 and TRBJ2-7; 10 bases fit TRBD1. Per the germline V gene, CDR1 is MNHEY and CDR2 is SMNVEV (reference sequence). J was trimmed by 7 bases and V by 1 base; bases with no gene match: 7. The CDR3 length is 15 residues. The CDR3 sequence: CASSLLSGQGVEQYF. DNA of the CDR3: TGTGCCAGCAGTTTATTATCTGGACAGGGGGTTGAGCAGTACTTC.

The chain has TRBV3-1 (or the pseudogene TRBV3-2) and TRBJ2-1, with 7 bases that match TRBD2. V was pared by 0 bases and J by 0 bases, with 8 bases of the junction left unmatched. The CDR3 contains 18 residues. The germline CDR1 and CDR2 sequences are LGHDT and YNNKEL (reference sequence). CDR3 in amino acids: CASSQDFPAGSSYNEQFF. The CDR3 DNA reads TGTGCCAGCAGCCAAGATTTCCCAGCGGGGAGCTCCTACAATGAGCAGTTCTTC.

The chain employs TRBV5-8 and TRBJ1-6; 9 positions agree with TRBD1. The germline gives CDR1 SGHTS, CDR2 YDEGEE. V trimming: 4 bases; J trimming: 8 bases; junction bases outside the gene matches: 7. This CDR3 comprises 15 residues. CDR3 sequence (DNA): TGTGCCAGCAGCCCGGGGACAGGGACGTATTCACCCCTCCACTTT. Translating it yields CASSPGTGTYSPLHF. Drawing the rest from reference TRBV5-8 and TRBJ1-6, the complete variable domain is EAGVTQSPTHLIKTRGQQATLRCSPISGHTSVYWYQQALGLGLQFLLWYDEGEERNRGNFPPRFSGRQFPNYSSELNVNALELEDSALYLCASSPGTGTYSPLHFGNGTRLTVT.

This chain uses TRBV27 with TRBJ1-2; 7 bases agree with TRBD1. CDR1 is MNHEY and CDR2 is SMNVEV in the germline V gene (reference sequence). The CDR3 extends over 15 amino acids. Trimming at V came to 5 bases and at J to 1 base, leaving 7 bases not matched to a gene. For the CDR3, the DNA is TGTGCCAGCAGTGTTGGACAGGCAATTAACTATGGCTACACCTTC. It translates to CASSVGQAINYGYTF.

V and J are TRBV28 and TRBJ1-2; 8 bases line up with TRBD1. The V gene's germline CDR1 is MDHEN and CDR2 SYDVKM. The CDR3 length is 14 residues. V lost 2 bases to trimming and J lost 8 bases; unmatched junction nucleotides: 7. This CDR3 is CASSLMAGGSGYTF. In DNA form, the CDR3 reads TGTGCCAGCAGTTTAATGGCAGGGGGCTCCGGCTACACCTTC.

The chain is built from TRBV23-1 and TRBJ2-5; 7 bases are shared with TRBD1. TRBV23-1 is placed among ORFs of uncertain function. The trim removed 7 bases at V and 0 bases at J, leaving 8 bases unmatched. This CDR3 region has 15 residues. CDR3 sequence: CASTGPDRDQETQYF. CDR3 bases: TGCGCCAGCACGGGACCCGACAGGGACCAAGAGACCCAGTACTTC.

J is TRBJ1-1 and V is TRBV28; 8 bases are a match to TRBD1. Germline V gives CDR1 MDHEN, CDR2 SYDVKM. Trimming cost V 3 bases and J 5 bases; bases outside gene matches: 5. The CDR3 has 14 residues. The CDR3 region is CASSLQGARTEAFF. The CDR3 nucleotides are TGTGCCAGCAGTTTGCAGGGGGCGCGGACTGAAGCTTTCTTT.

This clone was observed a single time. The V gene is TRBV6-5, the J gene TRBJ1-2; D uncertain. The CDR3 sequence is 15 residues long. V dropped 0 bases and J dropped 0 bases, with 8 bases sitting between them. The germline gives CDR1 MNHEY, CDR2 SVGAGI. The CDR3 reads CASSYSPGSNYGYTF. CDR3 in DNA: TGTGCCAGCAGTTACTCGCCGGGATCTAACTATGGCTACACCTTC.

This chain connects TRBV6-5 to TRBJ1-4, with D unresolved. The CDR3 sequence is 16 residues long. V was pared by 0 bases and J by 4 bases, with 12 bases between. Germline V gene sequence: CDR1 MNHEY, CDR2 SVGAGI. The CDR3 nucleotides read TGTGCCAGCAGTTACTCGGGCCAGCAAGATAATGAAAAACTGTTTTTT. It yields the protein CASSYSGQQDNEKLFF.

CDR3 sequence reads: CSVSVSTDTQYF. CDR3 bases: TGCAGCGTGAGTGTTAGCACAGATACGCAGTATTTT. The chain has TRBV29-1 and TRBJ2-3; D is uncertain. This CDR3 region has 12 residues. The V gene lost 6 bases and the J gene lost 0 bases, with 7 bases spanning the gap. Germline CDR1 is SQVTM and CDR2 is ANQGSEA.

The chain uses TRBV5-1 and TRBJ1-2; D possibly corresponds to TRBD1 (6 bases). Germline V gives CDR1 SGHRS, CDR2 YFSETQ. V lost 5 bases and J lost 6, with 11 bases in between. This CDR3 has 12 residues. As DNA, the CDR3 is TGCGCCAGCAGTTGGGGGCGAGATGGCTACACCTTC. It codes for CASSWGRDGYTF.

The V and J genes are TRBV3-1 (or the pseudogene TRBV3-2) and TRBJ1-5; 8 bases agree with TRBD1. The CDR3 has 13 residues. Germline V gene lookup returns CDR1 LGHDT and CDR2 YNNKEL (reference sequence). The J segment lost 4 bases and the V segment lost 4 bases, leaving 0 bases of the junction unmatched. The CDR3 coding sequence is TGTGCCAGCAGCCGACAGGGGAATCAGCCCCAGCATTTT. It codes for CASSRQGNQPQHF.

The J gene is TRBJ1-5, the V gene TRBV27; D is unresolved. The CDR3 contains 13 residues. CDR1 is MNHEY, CDR2 SMNVEV, per germline (reference sequence). V was clipped by 6 bases and J by 0 bases, with 6 bases between them. For the CDR3, the DNA is TGTGCCAGCAGGGGAGATAGCAATCAGCCCCAGCATTTT. It encodes CASRGDSNQPQHF.

The CDR3 coding sequence is TGTGCCAGCAGCCCTAGACAGGGGGAAGCCTACGAGCAGTACTTC. Translating gives CASSPRQGEAYEQYF. The V gene is TRBV7-2, the J gene TRBJ2-7; 9 positions match TRBD1. Trimming cost V 5 bases and J 2 bases; bases outside gene matches: 7. The CDR3 runs to 15 residues. Germline CDR1 and CDR2: SGHTA and FQGNSA.

The gene calls are TRBV28 and TRBJ2-7, with 13 bases that match TRBD2. This CDR3 is 16 amino acids long. CDR1 is MDHEN, CDR2 SYDVKM, per germline. The ends lost 5 bases at V and 5 bases at J; junction bases unmatched: 9. CDR3 sequence (DNA): TGTGCCAGCAGTCCCCTGGGACTAGCGGGACCACACGAGCAGTACTTC. This translates into CASSPLGLAGPHEQYF.

This sequence joins TRBV27 and TRBJ2-1; D call uncertain. V was pared by 2 bases and J by 8 bases, with 10 bases between. Germline V CDR1 and CDR2: MNHEY, SMNVEV (reference sequence). The CDR3 length is 13 residues. The CDR3 sequence: CASSLRSFDEQFF. In DNA form, the CDR3 reads TGTGCCAGCAGTTTAAGGAGTTTCGATGAGCAGTTCTTC.

The chain is built from TRBV4-1 and TRBJ1-1, with D unresolved. Trimming left V 0 bases short and J 11 bases short, with 13 bases between. Germline CDR1 reads MGHRA; CDR2 reads YSYEKL. There are 13 residues in the CDR3. This CDR3 is CASSQDASLQAFF. The CDR3, as DNA: TGCGCCAGCAGCCAAGATGCTAGTTTGCAGGCTTTCTTT.